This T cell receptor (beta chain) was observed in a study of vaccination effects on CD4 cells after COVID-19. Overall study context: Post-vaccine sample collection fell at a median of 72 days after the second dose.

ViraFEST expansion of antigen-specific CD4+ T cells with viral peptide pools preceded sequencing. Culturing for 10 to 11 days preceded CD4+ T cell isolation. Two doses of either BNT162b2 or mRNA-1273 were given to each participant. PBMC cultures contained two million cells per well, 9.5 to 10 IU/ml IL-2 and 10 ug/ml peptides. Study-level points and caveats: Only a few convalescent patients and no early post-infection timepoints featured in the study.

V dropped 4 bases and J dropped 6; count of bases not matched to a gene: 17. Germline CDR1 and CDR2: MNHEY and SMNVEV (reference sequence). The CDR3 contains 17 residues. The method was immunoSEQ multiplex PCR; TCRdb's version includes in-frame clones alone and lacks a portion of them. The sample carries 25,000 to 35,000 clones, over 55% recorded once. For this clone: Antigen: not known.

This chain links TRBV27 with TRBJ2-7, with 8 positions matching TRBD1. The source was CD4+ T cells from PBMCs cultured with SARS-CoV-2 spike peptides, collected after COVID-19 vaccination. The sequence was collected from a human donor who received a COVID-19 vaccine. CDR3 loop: CASSSYLRDRFGREQYF. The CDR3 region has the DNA TGTGCCAGCAGTTCATACCTTCGGGACAGGTTCGGTCGCGAGCAGTACTTC.